Shown below are 2 T cell receptor beta chains from a single sample sequenced in a study of blood T cell repertoires in COVID-19 (dated by TCRdb to about 2020). Receptor amplification or capture employed the immunoSEQ multiplex PCR assay. This immuneACCESS table, as held by TCRdb, lists in-frame sequences with V and J called but not all clones. Of the missing ones, under half trace to an unresolved V gene in checked studies; the others have no known cause. The table for this sample lists under 130,000 clones; roughly 85% of them were counted only once. More than 2% of the sample is held by the ten biggest clonotypes. Material for sequencing was peripheral blood. These receptors were taken from a human donor in a cohort sampled during active COVID-19.

This clone was recorded a few times. The chain combines TRBV7-2 with TRBJ1-2; the D gene is possibly TRBD1 (5 bases). V was cut by 5 bases and J by 5 bases, with 15 bases left in between. This CDR3 is 14 amino acids long. The germline V gene has CDR1 SGHTA and CDR2 FQGNSA. The CDR3 protein is CASSPDISPYGYTF. As DNA, the CDR3 is TGTGCCAGCAGCCCGGACATTTCTCCTTATGGCTACACCTTC.

The chain links TRBV4-1 to TRBJ2-3; perhaps TRBD2 as D (7 bases). From germline, CDR1 is MGHRA and CDR2 YSYEKL. Deletions cut 0 bases from V and 4 bases from J, with 11 bases between. CDR3 length: 15 residues. The CDR3 DNA reads as TGCGCCAGCAGCCAAGAAGGGGAGGGGGCAGATACGCAGTATTTT. Amino acids: CASSQEGEGADTQYF.